Listed below are T cell receptor beta chains from one sample, sequenced in a study of shared clonotypes between healthy human individuals. Sequencing used immunoSEQ multiplex PCR; TCRdb keeps in-frame clones, though not all of them. The repertoire consists of 2 million to 2.5 million clones, with around 90% occurring once and the leading ten covering about 0.36%. What was sequenced was naive CD4+ T cells from PBMCs. The source of these receptors is a man in his late teens or twenties in good health. Some clones in this sample may be carry-over from other donors' samples. The CDR3 runs from the conserved cysteine through the conserved F or W. A D gene is named only where the DNA matches it firmly. Expanded clones are given a class, and other clones once, few, many or no size at all.

CASSYGSGGDTGELFF | TGTGCCAGCAGTTACGGGTCGGGTGGAGACACCGGGGAGCTGTTTTTT | NA | TRBJ2-2 | TRBV6-6 | NA
CASKPPLAGGSPPGEQFF | TGTGCCAGCAAACCCCCTCTAGCGGGAGGTAGTCCCCCTGGTGAGCAGTTCTTC | TRBD2 | TRBJ2-1 | TRBV28 | NA
CASSFRGQVNEKLFF | TGTGCCAGCAGTTTCCGGGGACAGGTTAATGAAAAACTGTTTTTT | TRBD1 | TRBJ1-4 | TRBV28 | NA
CASSLWDRGREQYF | TGTGCCAGCAGTTTATGGGACAGGGGGCGCGAGCAGTACTTC | TRBD1 | TRBJ2-7 | TRBV28 | NA
CASAVQNEQFF | TGTGCCAGCGCTGTCCAGAATGAGCAGTTCTTC | NA | TRBJ2-1 | TRBV28 | once
CASTSGNTIYF | TGTGCCAGTACCAGTGGAAACACCATATATTTT | NA | TRBJ1-3 | TRBV21-1 | NA
CASSKTSGIAKNIQYF | TGTGCCAGCAGTAAGACTAGCGGGATAGCCAAAAACATTCAGTACTTC | TRBD2 | TRBJ2-4 | TRBV7-2 | NA
CASSYSKQNAGELFF | TGTGCCAGCAGTTACTCGAAACAAAACGCCGGGGAGCTGTTTTTT | NA | TRBJ2-2 | TRBV6-5 | NA
CASGPTSGNTDTQYF | TGTGCCAGTGGACCAACTAGCGGGAACACAGATACGCAGTATTTT | TRBD2 | TRBJ2-3 | TRBV6-1 | NA
CASSPGTSGTYEQYF | TGTGCCAGCTCACCCGGGACTAGCGGGACCTACGAGCAGTACTTC | TRBD2 | TRBJ2-7 | TRBV18 | NA
CASSLETGLNTGELFF | TGTGCCAGCAGCTTAGAGACAGGGTTGAACACCGGGGAGCTGTTTTTT | TRBD1 | TRBJ2-2 | TRBV7-6 | NA
CASTEGGPYEQYF | TGTGCCAGCACAGAGGGGGGTCCCTACGAGCAGTACTTC | NA | TRBJ2-7 | TRBV6-1 | NA
CASSLLTGGNEKLFF | TGCGCCAGCAGCCTCCTTACAGGGGGGAATGAAAAACTGTTTTTT | TRBD1 | TRBJ1-4 | TRBV4-1 | NA
CASSQVGAGELFF | TGCGCCAGCAGCCAAGTAGGGGCCGGGGAGCTGTTTTTT | NA | TRBJ2-2 | TRBV4-3 | NA
CASSPPGQGYTGELFF | TGTGCCAGCAGTCCCCCCGGACAGGGCTACACCGGGGAGCTGTTTTTT | TRBD1 | TRBJ2-2 | TRBV27 | NA
CASSEDPFQGWDPYEQYF | TGTGCCAGCAGTGAAGACCCCTTTCAGGGGTGGGACCCCTACGAGCAGTACTTC | NA | TRBJ2-7 | TRBV6-1 | NA
CASSGTGGDQPQHF | TGTGCCAGCAGCGGGACAGGGGGGGATCAGCCCCAGCATTTT | TRBD1 | TRBJ1-5 | TRBV2 | NA
CASSQDPGQGARGYTF | TGCGCCAGCAGCCAAGACCCGGGGCAGGGGGCGCGTGGCTACACCTTC | TRBD1 | TRBJ1-2 | TRBV4-1 | NA
CASSHGELGEQYF | TGTGCCAGCAGCCATGGGGAACTGGGTGAGCAGTACTTC | NA | TRBJ2-7 | TRBV28 | NA
CASSERTGVNEKLFF | TGTGCCAGCAGCGAGAGGACAGGGGTTAATGAAAAACTGTTTTTT | TRBD1 | TRBJ1-4 | TRBV9 | NA
CASSEFGLAYEQFF | TGTGCCAGCAGTGAATTTGGACTAGCATATGAGCAGTTCTTC | TRBD2 | TRBJ2-1 | TRBV25-1 | once
CASSSGLAPSTDTQYF | TGTGCCAGCAGTTCGGGACTAGCTCCTAGCACAGATACGCAGTATTTT | TRBD2 | TRBJ2-3 | TRBV27 | once
CSVPLDTRQGGWGEQFF | TGCAGCGTACCCCTCGACACGCGACAGGGGGGATGGGGGGAGCAGTTCTTC | TRBD1 | TRBJ2-1 | TRBV29-1 | NA
CASSGRIQGVYGYTF | TGTGCCAGCAGTGGACGGATACAGGGTGTCTATGGCTACACCTTC | NA | TRBJ1-2 | TRBV6-6 | NA
CASSFYETQYF | TGTGCCAGCAGCTTCTATGAGACCCAGTACTTC | NA | TRBJ2-5 | TRBV7-2 | NA
CASSRHLAVETLYGYTF | TGTGCCAGCTCGCGCCATTTGGCGGTGGAGACCCTCTATGGCTACACCTTC | NA | TRBJ1-2 | TRBV2 | NA
CAWSAGTYSNQPQHF | TGTGCCTGGAGTGCGGGGACATATAGCAATCAGCCCCAGCATTTT | NA | TRBJ1-5 | TRBV30 | NA
CASSFISRGHQPQHF | TGTGCCAGCAGTTTTATTTCTAGGGGCCATCAGCCCCAGCATTTT | NA | TRBJ1-5 | TRBV28 | once
CASTLAGEQYF | TGTGCCAGCACCCTCGCCGGCGAGCAGTACTTC | NA | TRBJ2-7 | TRBV28 | NA
CASRSGLVIETQYF | TGCGCCAGCAGGTCGGGACTAGTCATAGAGACCCAGTACTTC | TRBD2 | TRBJ2-5 | TRBV5-1 | NA
CASSLLPVETQYF | TGTGCCAGCAGTTTATTGCCCGTGGAGACCCAGTACTTC | NA | TRBJ2-5 | TRBV27 | NA
CSARQETQYF | TGCAGCGCTCGCCAGGAGACCCAGTACTTC | NA | TRBJ2-5 | TRBV29-1 | NA
CASSYGSPIAKNIQYF | TGTGCCAGCAGTTACGGGTCTCCTATAGCCAAAAACATTCAGTACTTC | NA | TRBJ2-4 | TRBV6-6 | once
CASSLYGGNTEAFF | TGCGCCAGCAGCTTATATGGGGGGAACACTGAAGCTTTCTTT | NA | TRBJ1-1 | TRBV5-1 | NA
CASSPPFGNTEAFF | TGTGCCAGCAGTCCCCCCTTTGGGAACACTGAAGCTTTCTTT | NA | TRBJ1-1 | TRBV6-5 | NA
CASSPQVQGSNTGELFF | TGTGCCAGCTCACCTCAGGTACAGGGATCGAACACCGGGGAGCTGTTTTTT | NA | TRBJ2-2 | TRBV18 | once
CASSPPGLGGYTF | TGTGCCAGCAGCCCACCCGGGCTTGGTGGCTACACCTTC | NA | TRBJ1-2 | TRBV7-2 | NA
CASRSGQGLYEQYF | TGTGCCAGCAGAAGCGGACAGGGCCTCTACGAGCAGTACTTC | TRBD1 | TRBJ2-7 | TRBV6-6 | once
CASSPTDTDYGYTF | TGTGCCAGCTCACCGACCGACACGGACTATGGCTACACCTTC | NA | TRBJ1-2 | TRBV18 | NA
CASSTGTRYNEQFF | TGTGCCAGCAGCACCGGGACTAGATACAATGAGCAGTTCTTC | TRBD2 | TRBJ2-1 | TRBV5-4 | NA
CAWSSGVTEAFF | TGTGCCTGGAGCTCAGGGGTCACTGAAGCTTTCTTT | NA | TRBJ1-1 | TRBV30 | few
CASRETSGRFYNEQFF | TGTGCCAGTAGGGAAACAAGCGGGAGGTTCTACAATGAGCAGTTCTTC | TRBD2 | TRBJ2-1 | TRBV19 | NA
CASSLFGGLNPGELFF | TGTGCCAGCAGTTTATTCGGGGGATTGAACCCCGGGGAGCTGTTTTTT | NA | TRBJ2-2 | TRBV28 | NA
CASSVEAGGYYGYTF | TGTGCCAGCAGTGTGGAGGCAGGGGGCTACTATGGCTACACCTTC | TRBD1 | TRBJ1-2 | TRBV6-1 | NA
CAISENNEQFF | TGTGCCATCAGTGAGAACAATGAGCAGTTCTTC | NA | TRBJ2-1 | TRBV10-3 | NA
CASSEQGAGNTIYF | TGCGCCAGCAGCGAACAGGGGGCTGGAAACACCATATATTTT | TRBD1 | TRBJ1-3 | TRBV5-1 | once